The 27 T cell receptor beta chains below come from one sample, sequenced in a study of a mutant IDH1 vaccine in newly diagnosed glioma. Regarding time point: week 23, last vaccination. Each dose of the vaccine consisted of 300 ug of mutant IDH1 20-mer peptide, with topical imiquimod. Repertoires were generated with immunoSEQ multiplex PCR, while TCRdb's copy carries only in-frame clones and drops some. The profile covers roughly 50,000 clones, with roughly 81% appearing a single time and around 8.4% taken by the ten largest. Antigens for these TCRs are unknown. The sequences come from PBMCs, collected from a glioma patient whose treatment included an IDH1 peptide vaccine. Receptors originate from a woman between 40 and 50 years old with glioma. Some clones in this sample may be carry-over from other donors' samples.

The CDR3 reads CASSAGYEQYF. The DNA for the CDR3 is TGTGCCAGCAGCGCAGGGTACGAGCAGTACTTC. This rearrangement joins TRBV6-5 to TRBJ2-7, with D perhaps TRBD1 (5 bases). The germline V gene encodes CDR1 MNHEY and CDR2 SVGAGI. V lost 6 bases and J lost 4, with 7 bases in between. The CDR3 has 11 amino acids.

V is TRBV6-5 and J is TRBJ2-7, with a weak D call TRBD2 (5 bases). V shed 6 bases and J shed 2 bases, with 17 bases lying between them. CDR3 size: 15 residues. The germline CDR1 and CDR2 sequences are MNHEY and SVGAGI. In DNA form, the CDR3 reads TGTGCCAGCAGCCAGCGTCCGGGGTCTACCTACGAGCAGTACTTC. Amino acid sequence: CASSQRPGSTYEQYF.

This chain uses TRBV5-1 with TRBJ2-2, with 8 bases aligning to TRBD1. The CDR3 covers 17 residues. V shed 4 bases, J shed 8 bases, and the junction held 16 bases outside the gene matches. Germline loops: CDR1 SGHRS, CDR2 YFSETQ. CDR3 coding DNA: TGCGCCAGCAGCCCGGAGGTTACAGGGGGTATAAGAGGGGAGCTGTTTTTT. Translated, it gives CASSPEVTGGIRGELFF. Full variable domain (outside the CDR3, taken from reference TRBV5-1 and TRBJ2-2): KAGVTQTPRYLIKTRGQQVTLSCSPISGHRSVSWYQQTPGQGLQFLFEYFSETQRNKGNFPGRFSGRQFSNSRSEMNVSTLELGDSALYLCASSPEVTGGIRGELFFGEGSRLTVL.

This sequence joins TRBV7-9 and TRBJ1-2, with 8 bases matching TRBD1. CDR3 size: 16 residues. Germline loops: CDR1 SEHNR, CDR2 FQNEAQ (reference sequence). The V segment lost 3 bases and the J segment 8 bases; nucleotides outside the gene matches: 14. In DNA form, the CDR3 reads TGTGCCAGCAGCTTTCCCCCGGACAGGGCCTTCGAGGGCTACACCTTC. It is translated as CASSFPPDRAFEGYTF.

The V call is TRBV5-1, the J call TRBJ2-2; 10 positions match TRBD2. This CDR3 spans 17 amino acids. Germline CDR1 and CDR2: SGHRS and YFSETQ. The V gene end was trimmed by 4 bases and the J gene end by 4 bases; junction bases not matched to a gene: 10. CDR3 protein: CASSPSTSGVPTGELFF. DNA of the CDR3: TGCGCCAGCAGCCCAAGTACTAGCGGGGTCCCCACCGGGGAGCTGTTTTTT.

The chain recombines TRBV5-1 with TRBJ2-2; 10 bases are shared with TRBD1. V gave up 4 bases and J gave up 6 bases; unmatched junction bases: 3. The CDR3 totals 14 residues. CDR1 is SGHRS, CDR2 YFSETQ, per germline. The CDR3 region has the DNA TGCGCCAGCAGCACCGGACAGGGGGCCGGGGAGCTGTTTTTT. It is translated as CASSTGQGAGELFF.

This clone came up a few times. The chain couples TRBV23-1 to TRBJ2-3, with D unresolved. TRBV23-1 is noted as an ORF with a role that remains uncertain. Trimming cost V 8 bases and J 2 bases, with 11 bases left between them. The CDR3 spans 13 residues. DNA for the CDR3: TGCGCCAGCCGAAGCCCTTTCACAGATACGCAGTATTTT. It encodes CASRSPFTDTQYF.

The chain recombines TRBV7-2 with TRBJ1-5; possibly TRBD1 for D (5 bases). Germline CDR1 SGHTA, CDR2 FQGNSA. Trimming took off 5 bases at V and 4 bases at J, with 18 bases between the two ends. This CDR3 has 16 residues. CDR3 bases: TGTGCCAGCAGCATTAGGGCATCGCAGGGTAATCAGCCCCAGCATTTT. It yields the protein CASSIRASQGNQPQHF.

The chain couples TRBV7-9 to TRBJ2-7; 9 bases match TRBD1. The V gene end was trimmed by 4 bases and the J gene end by 4 bases; junction bases not matched to a gene: 14. The CDR3 has 17 residues. Germline V gene sequence: CDR1 SEHNR, CDR2 FQNEAQ (reference sequence). CDR3 sequence: CASSSKVADRGEYEQYF. CDR3 DNA: TGTGCCAGCAGCTCCAAGGTCGCCGACAGGGGGGAGTACGAGCAGTACTTC.

A few counts support this clone. The rearrangement links TRBV10-1 to TRBJ1-5, with D possibly being TRBD1 (6 bases). CDR3 size: 19 residues. Germline-derived CDR1 and CDR2 are WNHNN and SYGVQD (reference sequence). V gave up 4 bases and J gave up 0 bases, with 22 bases separating them. DNA of the CDR3: TGCGCCAGCAGTGCTAATTCCGGGACACCGACTTATAGCAATCAGCCCCAGCATTTT. Protein product: CASSANSGTPTYSNQPQHF.

A few counts support this clone. The chain employs TRBV2 and TRBJ2-7; 9 nucleotides line up with TRBD1. The CDR3 totals 11 residues. The V segment lost 6 bases and the J segment 6 bases; nucleotides outside the gene matches: 0. Germline loops: CDR1 SNHLY, CDR2 FYNNEI. This CDR3 reads CASRQGAEQYF. DNA of the CDR3: TGTGCCAGCAGACAGGGGGCCGAGCAGTACTTC.

The CDR3 sequence is CASRSDRGRGYTF. Written as DNA, the CDR3 is TGTGCCAGCAGGAGCGACAGGGGTCGGGGCTACACCTTC. This chain joins TRBV6-1 and TRBJ1-2, with 8 positions matching TRBD1. Looked up from germline, CDR1 is MNHNS and CDR2 is SASEGT. The ends lost 6 bases at V and 8 bases at J; junction bases unmatched: 8. The CDR3 length is 13 residues.

The CDR3 sequence: CASSEGVAGVYEQYF. For the CDR3, the DNA is TGCGCCAGCAGTGAGGGGGTAGCGGGGGTCTACGAGCAGTACTTC. The chain is built from TRBV10-1 and TRBJ2-7; 9 nucleotides align to TRBD2. Unmatched junction bases numbered 5, after V lost 2 bases and J lost 3 bases. The CDR3 covers 15 residues. Germline V gene lookup returns CDR1 WNHNN and CDR2 SYGVQD (reference sequence).

The V call is TRBV30, the J call TRBJ2-5, with a tentative D call TRBD2 (5 bases). Germline assignment: CDR1 GTSNPN and CDR2 SVGIG (reference sequence). Trimming took off 5 bases at V and 2 bases at J, with 12 bases between the two ends. The CDR3 spans 13 residues. CDR3 DNA: TGTGCCTGGGGGGAGCGGAGACAAGAGACCCAGTACTTC. Amino acid sequence: CAWGERRQETQYF.

This clone was recorded a few times. This chain joins TRBV11-2 and TRBJ2-3; D is ambiguous. V was clipped by 1 base and J by 0 bases, with 5 bases between them. Germline lookup yields CDR1 SGHAT and CDR2 FQNNGV. The CDR3 is 14 residues long. In DNA form, the CDR3 reads TGTGCCAGCAGCTTAGCCCGGAGCACAGATACGCAGTATTTT. It translates to CASSLARSTDTQYF.

This chain links TRBV5-4 with TRBJ1-4, with D perhaps TRBD1 (6 bases). Germline V CDR1 and CDR2: SGHNT, YYREEE (reference sequence). The CDR3 is 14 residues long. The germline V and J ends were trimmed by 2 bases and 8 bases, with 13 bases remaining between them. Here the CDR3 DNA reads TGTGCCAGCAGCTTAGGGGGAGTGGGGGAAAAACTGTTTTTT. Translated, it gives CASSLGGVGEKLFF.

J is TRBJ2-7 and V is TRBV30, with a weak D call TRBD1 (5 bases). The germline gives CDR1 GTSNPN, CDR2 SVGIG (reference sequence). V was trimmed by 2 bases and J by 2 bases, leaving 10 bases between them. This CDR3 region has 13 residues. The CDR3 nucleotides read TGTGCCTGGAGTTCCCAGGGCCCCTACGAGCAGTACTTC. It encodes CAWSSQGPYEQYF. Supplemented by reference TRBV30 and TRBJ2-7, the full variable domain reads SQTIHQWPATLVQPVGSPLSLECTVEGTSNPNLYWYRQAAGRGLQLLFYSVGIGQISSEVPQNLSASRPQDRQFILSSKKLLLSDSGFYLCAWSSQGPYEQYFGPGTRLTVT.

This clone was seen just once. The gene calls are TRBV29-1 and TRBJ2-7; a possible D gene is TRBD2 (5 bases). This CDR3 contains 12 residues. V shed 5 bases and J shed 3 bases, with 11 bases lying between them. CDR1 and CDR2 from the germline V gene are SQVTM and ANQGSEA. The CDR3 loop reads CSVRGSLYEQYF. The CDR3, as DNA: TGCAGCGTTCGCGGGTCCCTCTACGAGCAGTACTTC.

The V call is TRBV9, the J call TRBJ2-1; 13 positions agree with TRBD2. Trimming cost V 0 bases and J 0 bases; bases outside gene matches: 6. There are 19 residues in the CDR3. Germline-derived CDR1 and CDR2 are SGDLS and YYNGEE. The CDR3 spells CASSVVELAGGSSYNEQFF. CDR3 nucleotides: TGTGCCAGCAGCGTAGTAGAACTAGCGGGGGGGAGCTCCTACAATGAGCAGTTCTTC.

The rearrangement links TRBV7-2 to TRBJ2-2, with a tentative D call TRBD1 (6 bases). V was shortened by 1 base and J by 1 base, with 7 bases between the two germline ends. The CDR3 loop spans 15 amino acids. Germline assignment: CDR1 SGHTA and CDR2 FQGNSA. The CDR3 is CASSLVTGNTGELFF. In DNA form, the CDR3 reads TGTGCCAGCAGCTTAGTGACAGGGAACACCGGGGAGCTGTTTTTT.

This rearrangement joins TRBV25-1 to TRBJ1-2, with D unclear. Germline V gene sequence: CDR1 MGHDK, CDR2 SYGVNS. The CDR3 has 15 amino acids. Between the trimmed V and J ends, which lost 2 bases and 0 bases, there was a span of 10 bases. CDR3 sequence reads: CASSEPASANYGYTF. The CDR3 DNA follows: TGTGCCAGCAGTGAACCGGCCAGTGCTAACTATGGCTACACCTTC.

This sequence joins TRBV2 and TRBJ1-2, with D perhaps TRBD1 (5 bases). Trimming removed 6 bases at V and 2 bases at J, with 10 bases between. CDR1 is SNHLY and CDR2 is FYNNEI in the germline V gene. CDR3 length: 13 residues. CDR3 sequence reads: CASRQEPNYGYTF. Written as DNA, the CDR3 is TGTGCCAGCAGACAGGAACCCAACTATGGCTACACCTTC.

This chain connects TRBV19 to TRBJ1-1; a possible D gene is TRBD1 (5 bases). The V end was cut by 2 bases, the J end by 4 bases, with 8 bases between. Germline CDR1 LNHDA, CDR2 SQIVND (reference sequence). This CDR3 spans 13 amino acids. CDR3 sequence (DNA): TGTGCCAGTAGTATAATGGGGGGCACTGAAGCTTTCTTT. The encoded protein is CASSIMGGTEAFF.

This clone came up a few times. The chain employs TRBV4-2 and TRBJ1-1; D remains unclear. V was pared by 1 base and J by 4 bases, with 1 base between. The CDR3 is 11 residues long. The germline V gene has CDR1 LGHNA and CDR2 YNFKEQ. The CDR3 sequence is CASSQGTEAFF. DNA for the CDR3: TGTGCCAGCAGCCAAGGCACTGAAGCTTTCTTT.

Here the CDR3 reads CASSVDLRTGELFF. CDR3 DNA: TGTGCCAGCAGTGTGGACCTACGCACCGGGGAGCTGTTTTTT. The chain carries TRBV6-4 and TRBJ2-2; no reliable D call. CDR1 is MRHNA, CDR2 SNTAGT, per germline. There are 14 residues in the CDR3. The V gene lost 4 bases and the J gene lost 4 bases, with 10 bases spanning the gap.

This chain connects TRBV10-3 to TRBJ2-1; 15 nucleotides agree with TRBD2. The CDR3 loop spans 15 amino acids. V gave up 7 bases and J gave up 10 bases; unmatched junction bases: 8. Germline loops: CDR1 ENHRY, CDR2 SYGVKD. This CDR3 is CAITEGLAGGDEQFF. CDR3 coding DNA: TGTGCCATCACCGAGGGACTAGCGGGGGGAGACGAGCAGTTCTTC.

This sequence joins TRBV27 and TRBJ1-1, with 7 bases that match TRBD1. The CDR3 runs 18 residues. Germline V gene lookup returns CDR1 MNHEY and CDR2 SMNVEV (reference sequence). With V trimmed by 2 bases and J by 0 bases, 12 bases remained unmatched. CDR3 DNA sequence: TGTGCCAGCAGTTTACGGGCAGGGGGTTCTACTCTGAACACTGAAGCTTTCTTT. This codes for CASSLRAGGSTLNTEAFF.